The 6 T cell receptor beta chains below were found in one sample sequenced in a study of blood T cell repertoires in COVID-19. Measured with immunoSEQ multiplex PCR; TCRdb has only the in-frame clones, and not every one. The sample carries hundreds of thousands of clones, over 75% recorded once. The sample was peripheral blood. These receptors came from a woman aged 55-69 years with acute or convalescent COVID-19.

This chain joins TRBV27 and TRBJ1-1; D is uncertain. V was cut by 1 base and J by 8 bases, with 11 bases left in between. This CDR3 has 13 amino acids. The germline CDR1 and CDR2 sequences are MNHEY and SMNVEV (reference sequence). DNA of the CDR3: TGTGCCAGCAGTTTATTTTTGTCTCGGGAAGCTTTCTTT. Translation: CASSLFLSREAFF.

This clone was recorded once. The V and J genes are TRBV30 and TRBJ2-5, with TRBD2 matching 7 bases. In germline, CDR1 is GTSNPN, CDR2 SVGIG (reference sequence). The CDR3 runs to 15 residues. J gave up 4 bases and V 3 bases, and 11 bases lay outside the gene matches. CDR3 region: CAWSPTWAGAETQYF. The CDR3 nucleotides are TGTGCCTGGAGCCCTACCTGGGCGGGAGCAGAGACCCAGTACTTC.

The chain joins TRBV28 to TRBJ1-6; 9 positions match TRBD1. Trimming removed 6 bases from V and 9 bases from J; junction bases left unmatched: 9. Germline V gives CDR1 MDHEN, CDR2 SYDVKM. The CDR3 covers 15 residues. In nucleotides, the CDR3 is TGTGCCAGCAGACAGTGGACAGGGGTCTTTTCACCCCTCCACTTT. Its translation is CASRQWTGVFSPLHF. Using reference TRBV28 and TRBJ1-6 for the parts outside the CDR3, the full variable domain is DVKVTQSSRYLVKRTGEKVFLECVQDMDHENMFWYRQDPGLGLRLIYFSYDVKMKEKGDIPEGYSVSREKKERFSLILESASTNQTSMYLCASRQWTGVFSPLHFGNGTRLTVT.

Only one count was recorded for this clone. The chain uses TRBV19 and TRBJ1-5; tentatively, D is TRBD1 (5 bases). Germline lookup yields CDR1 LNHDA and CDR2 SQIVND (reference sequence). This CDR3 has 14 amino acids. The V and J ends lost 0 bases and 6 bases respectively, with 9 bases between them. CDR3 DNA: TGTGCCAGTAGTATAGACAGGGCTCGTCAGCCCCAGCATTTT. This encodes CASSIDRARQPQHF.

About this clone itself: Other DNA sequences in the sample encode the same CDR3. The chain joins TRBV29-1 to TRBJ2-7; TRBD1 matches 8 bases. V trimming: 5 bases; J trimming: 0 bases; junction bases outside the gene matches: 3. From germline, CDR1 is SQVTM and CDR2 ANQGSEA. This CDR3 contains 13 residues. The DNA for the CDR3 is TGCAGCGTTCGAACAGGGGGCTCCTACGAGCAGTACTTC. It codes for CSVRTGGSYEQYF.

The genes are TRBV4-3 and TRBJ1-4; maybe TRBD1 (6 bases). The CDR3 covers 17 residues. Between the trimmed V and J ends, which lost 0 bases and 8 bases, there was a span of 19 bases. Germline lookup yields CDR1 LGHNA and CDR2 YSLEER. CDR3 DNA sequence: TGCGCCAGCAGCCAAGATCTTTTCGCAGGGGATGGGGAAAAACTGTTTTTT. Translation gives CASSQDLFAGDGEKLFF.